This T cell receptor (beta chain) was obtained from a study of CD8+ T cells in alopecia areata (dated by TCRdb to about 2018). About the investigation overall: Treated patients were enrolled in an open-label pilot trial of oral tofacitinib at 5 to 10 mg twice daily for moderate-to-severe alopecia areata. Biopsies were taken from tofacitinib-treated patients at baseline and again at 4 and 24 weeks into treatment, and several of those patients also had a later scalp biopsy. RNA was obtained with the PAXgene miRNA kit for fixed scalp, the miRNeasy kit for PBMCs, and the RNeasy kit for mouse skin. In both human patients and the C3H/HeJ mouse model, the study applied high-throughput TCRbeta sequencing to look at T cell clonal expansion in alopecia areata. Patients stayed on tofacitinib for 6 to 18 months and then had 6 months of follow-up off drug so that delayed response and recurrence could be assessed. Scalp tissue and sorted CD4+ and CD8+ peripheral blood T cells from patchy and totalis/universalis alopecia areata patients and from healthy controls were covered by human TCRbeta sequencing. TCRbeta CDR3 regions were amplified by immunoSEQ multiplex PCR using 35 Vbeta forward and 13 Jbeta reverse primers. Scalp clonality was compared across normal scalp (n=4), patchy alopecia areata scalp (n=8), and alopecia totalis/universalis scalp (n=8).

Lesional scalp punch biopsies and peripheral blood were collected from alopecia areata patients. Human scalp biopsies were fixed immediately in PAXgene tissue containers. CDR1 and CDR2, looked up from the germline V gene, are SQVTM and ANQGSEA. Trimming at the junction amounts to 4 bases on V and 1 base on J, and the germline ends lie 8 bases apart. The CDR3 contains 13 residues, cysteine and phenylalanine counted. The retained sequence is limited to the CDR3, 39 bases, with the frame set at the first base. Library method: the immunoSEQ multiplex PCR assay. To provide template for TCR sequencing, every sample had RNA extracted and reverse transcribed into cDNA. SuperScript III was used to make first-strand cDNA, primed with a 2:1 mix of oligo-dT and random hexamers. Amplification bias was assessed with a synthetic immune receptor repertoire, and residual bias was removed computationally. As for the original processing: Raw reads were preprocessed to remove errors, and CDR3 was defined according to IMGT conventions as the region from the conserved cysteine to phenylalanine. Clonality was calculated as 1 minus Shannon entropy normalized by log2 of the number of productive unique TCRs. Whether each scalp clone was CD4 or CD8 was inferred by checking scalp TCRbeta sequences against the CD4 and CD8 repertoires from sorted blood. Drawn from immuneACCESS, this table holds only the in-frame rearrangements with V and J called that TCRdb kept. Clones are partly lost; checked studies trace under half to an unresolved V gene and leave the rest unexplained. V and J calls and clone size follow that table, whereas D and trimming were derived from the DNA. For this sample the table gives roughly 16,000 clones, of which more than 50% were detected only once. The ten largest clones take up about 12% of the sample.

In regard to this clone: There is no known antigen for this receptor. No much larger clone is present one base from it, and per-base qualities are unavailable.

What the work shows at the level of the full study, not this receptor alone: Compared with mice, TCR sequences shared between patients were less clear, possibly partly because of HLA diversity across the patient population. Compared with normal scalp, lesional scalp had higher clonality and more expanded CD8+ clones, particularly in alopecia totalis/universalis, a pattern that suggests antigenic drive. Unlike mouse skin, where gammadelta T cells dominate, normal human skin contains resident alphabeta T cells that get sequenced too, which complicates analysis of the scalp TCR repertoire.

Source material: skin. The receptor was derived from a human donor with alopecia areata. Recombination joined TRBV29-1 with TRBJ1-3; there is no confident call for the D gene. CDR3 protein: CSVVIRSGNTIYF. The nucleotide sequence reads as follows: TGCAGCGTTGTGATCCGGTCTGGAAACACCATATATTTT.